The rows below give T cell receptor beta chains drawn from one sample of a study of identical twins. TCRdb recomputed calls from the 5' RACE reads with MiXCR, one row per CDR3 protein. The sample has under 400,000 distinct CDR3 sequences, approximately 10% seen once. Sequencing used naive T cells sorted from blood. These receptors all come from a woman aged 45-65 years in good health. The CDR3 runs from the conserved cysteine through the conserved F or W. Fields, in order: V gene, J gene, clone size, D gene, CDR3 length, CDR3 DNA, CDR3 protein. D genes are given only for firm matches. Size tells how often a clone was seen (once, few, many) or the class of an expanded clone, and some rows leave it out.

TRBV20-1	TRBJ1-5	few	NA	14	TGCAGTGCTTTGAGACGGGGATACAATCAGCCCCAGCATTTT	CSALRRGYNQPQHF
TRBV27	TRBJ2-7	few	TRBD2	15	TGTGCCAGCAGTTCCCTGTTAGCGGGGGCCTACGAGCAGTACTTC	CASSSLLAGAYEQYF
TRBV11-2	TRBJ2-3	NA	NA	14	TGTGCCAGCAGCGTTGACCTGAGGACAGATACGCAGTATTTT	CASSVDLRTDTQYF
TRBV20-1	TRBJ2-1	NA	NA	16	TGCAGTGCCAGCCGCATCGGGACCCAAGTACACAATGAGCAGTTCTTC	CSASRIGTQVHNEQFF
TRBV5-5	TRBJ1-1	many	NA	17	TGTGCCAGCAGCTTGGTGGTGGGCAAGGGCTCTATGGCTGAAGCTTTCTTT	CASSLVVGKGSMAEAFF
TRBV24-1	TRBJ2-1	few	NA	12	TGTGCCACCAGTGATTTGTGGAATGAGCAGTTCTTC	CATSDLWNEQFF
TRBV6-5	TRBJ2-7	few	TRBD1	18	TGTGCCAGCAGCAAAATCCACTCCAAGAGACAGGGGCGGTCCGAGCAGTACTTC	CASSKIHSKRQGRSEQYF
TRBV2	TRBJ2-2	NA	NA	15	TGTGCCAGCAGTGATTCCGGCAGAGACACCGGGGAGCTGTTTTTT	CASSDSGRDTGELFF
TRBV29-1	TRBJ2-3	NA	NA	12	TGCAGCTCCGTATGGGGGTCAGATACGCAGTATTTT	CSSVWGSDTQYF
TRBV11-2	TRBJ2-5	NA	TRBD2	16	TGTGCCAGCAGCTTAGCGGGAGCGGGAAACCAAGAGACCCAGTACTTC	CASSLAGAGNQETQYF
TRBV19	TRBJ2-7	few	NA	12	TGTGCCAGTAGTATCACAGGGAACGAGCAGTACTTC	CASSITGNEQYF
TRBV5-5	TRBJ2-4	many	NA	16	TGTGCCAGCAGCGACTCAGGGGTCCTAGCCAAAAACATTCAGTACTTC	CASSDSGVLAKNIQYF
TRBV11-2	TRBJ2-5	few	TRBD1	15	TGTGCCAGCAGCTTGGACAGGGGATACCAAGAGACCCAGTACTTC	CASSLDRGYQETQYF
TRBV12-3/TRBV12-4	TRBJ2-6	many	NA	17	TGTGCCAGCAGTTCAGGGACCGGTAGCTCTGGGGCCAACGTCCTGACTTTC	CASSSGTGSSGANVLTF
TRBV20-1	TRBJ2-6	NA	NA	15	TGCAGTGCTAGAGATAGGGCCCGCGGGGCCAACGTCCTGACTTTC	CSARDRARGANVLTF
TRBV19	TRBJ2-2	few	NA	18	TGTGCCAGTAGTATCTTCCCCCTAGGAAGCGGGAACACCGGGGAGCTGTTTTTT	CASSIFPLGSGNTGELFF
TRBV28	TRBJ1-4	many	NA	10	TGTGCCAGCAGCCGTGAAAAACTGTTTTTT	CASSREKLFF
TRBV3-1	TRBJ2-1	many	TRBD2	14	TGTGCCAGCAGCCAAGTCACGGGAGGGGATGAGCAGTTCTTC	CASSQVTGGDEQFF
TRBV3-1	TRBJ2-2	NA	NA	16	TGTGCCAGCAGCCAGGGACGTCGCCTTAGTACCGGGGAGCTGTTTTTT	CASSQGRRLSTGELFF
TRBV20-1	TRBJ2-3	few	TRBD2	16	TGCAGTGCAGCCCAACTAGCGGGAGTAGCCTCGAATACGCAGTATTTT	CSAAQLAGVASNTQYF
TRBV24-1	TRBJ2-5	few	TRBD2	17	TGTGCCACCAGTGACGCGGGGACTAGCGGGAGTCTGGAGACCCAGTACTTC	CATSDAGTSGSLETQYF
TRBV5-5	TRBJ2-3	few	NA	15	TGTGCCAGCAGCTTGGGGGTCAGGGTCACAGATACGCAGTATTTT	CASSLGVRVTDTQYF
TRBV19	TRBJ2-1	NA	TRBD1	16	TGTGCCAGTAGTGACCGGACAGGCCGGAGAATGAATGAGCAGTTCTTC	CASSDRTGRRMNEQFF
TRBV12-3/TRBV12-4	TRBJ1-1	few	NA	13	TGTGCCAGCAGTTTGGGGCACGGAACTGAAGCTTTCTTT	CASSLGHGTEAFF
TRBV5-1	TRBJ2-1	few	TRBD2	15	TGCGCCAGCAGCTCCTCTAGCGGGAGGTACAATGAGCAGTTCTTC	CASSSSSGRYNEQFF
TRBV29-1	TRBJ1-1	NA	NA	14	TGCAGCGTTCCCAGGTGGCTCCCGGGGACTGAAGCTTTCTTT	CSVPRWLPGTEAFF
TRBV20-1	TRBJ1-4	many	NA	13	TGCAGTGCCGCCTCTGGCCTCCCTGAAAAACTGTTTTTT	CSAASGLPEKLFF
TRBV29-1	TRBJ2-3	few	NA	13	TGCAGCGTTCCTACCTTTTCCACAGATACGCAGTATTTT	CSVPTFSTDTQYF
TRBV5-6	TRBJ1-1	many	TRBD1	13	TGTGCCAGCAGCGGGACAGGCCCCGATGAAGCTTTCTTT	CASSGTGPDEAFF
TRBV6-5	TRBJ2-2	many	NA	13	TGTGCCAGCAGCTTGGGGCACACCGGGGAGCTGTTTTTT	CASSLGHTGELFF
TRBV27	TRBJ2-5	NA	TRBD1	16	TGTGCCAGCAGTATCTCCGGGACAGGGGGGGGAGAGACCCAGTACTTC	CASSISGTGGGETQYF
TRBV11-2	TRBJ2-4	NA	NA	15	TGTGCCAGCAGCTCCCTACGCCAAACGGGGGTCATTCAGTACTTC	CASSSLRQTGVIQYF
TRBV6-1	TRBJ2-4	few	NA	17	TGTGCCAGCAGTGAAGCAGGGAGGCTCCTAGCCAAAAACATTCAGTACTTC	CASSEAGRLLAKNIQYF
TRBV7-2	TRBJ1-4	many	TRBD1	15	TGTGCCAGCAGCTTAGCCGGGACAGGGGTCGAAAAACTGTTTTTT	CASSLAGTGVEKLFF
TRBV20-1	TRBJ2-3	few	TRBD1	16	TGCAGTGCTAGAGACGCCCGACAGGGTCAAGGAGATACGCAGTATTTT	CSARDARQGQGDTQYF
TRBV10-1	TRBJ2-2	NA	NA	14	TGCGCCAGCAGTGATAGGCCGGACACCGGGGAGCTGTTTTTT	CASSDRPDTGELFF
TRBV5-1	TRBJ1-2	NA	NA	13	TGCGCCAGCAGCTCCCCAGGGACCTATGGCTACACCTTC	CASSSPGTYGYTF
TRBV11-3	TRBJ1-1	few	NA	14	TGTGCCAGCAGCCAATCGGAAGGGAACACTGAAGCTTTCTTT	CASSQSEGNTEAFF
TRBV29-1	TRBJ2-3	NA	NA	11	TGCAGCGTTACCAGCACAGATACGCAGTATTTT	CSVTSTDTQYF
TRBV2	TRBJ1-4	many	TRBD1	15	TGTGCCAGCAACCAACCGGGACAGGGTAATGAAAAACTGTTTTTT	CASNQPGQGNEKLFF
TRBV7-7	TRBJ2-3	few	TRBD2	14	TGTGCCAGCAGTTTTGGACTAGCGGGAGACACGCAGTATTTT	CASSFGLAGDTQYF
TRBV2	TRBJ2-1	NA	NA	18	TGTGCCAGCAGCCAACGCCCCTGGCTCCCGGGAAGCTACAATGAGCAGTTCTTC	CASSQRPWLPGSYNEQFF
TRBV6-2/TRBV6-3	TRBJ2-5	many	TRBD2	18	TGTGCCAGCAGGAAGGGACTAGCGGGGGCGGTCTCCCAAGAGACCCAGTACTTC	CASRKGLAGAVSQETQYF
TRBV5-1	TRBJ1-3	few	NA	15	TGCGCCAGCAGCTCCGGGTACGAGTCTGGAAACACCATATATTTT	CASSSGYESGNTIYF
TRBV19	TRBJ1-5	NA	TRBD1	14	TGTGCCAGTAGCTGGACAGGCTCAAATCAGCCCCAGCATTTT	CASSWTGSNQPQHF
TRBV7-9	TRBJ1-5	NA	NA	12	TGTGCCAGCAGCGCGTACAATCAGCCCCAGCATTTT	CASSAYNQPQHF
TRBV12-3/TRBV12-4	TRBJ1-2	few	NA	13	TGTGCCAGCAGTTTTCGGGAGGAATATGGCTACACCTTC	CASSFREEYGYTF
TRBV19	TRBJ1-1	many	NA	13	TGTGCCAGTAGTATACAGCTGAACACTGAAGCTTTCTTT	CASSIQLNTEAFF
TRBV11-3	TRBJ2-6	NA	NA	15	TGTGCCAGCAGCACCGGAATCTCTGGGGCCAACGTCCTGACTTTC	CASSTGISGANVLTF
TRBV19	TRBJ2-5	NA	NA	14	TGTGCCAGTAGTAGAAACAGGGTTGGTGAGACCCAGTACTTC	CASSRNRVGETQYF